This TCR beta chain was observed in a study of T cell responses to AZD1222 COVID-19 vaccine. Overall study results and limits: At study baseline, merely more than 5 AZD1222 recipients were seropositive.

Only in-frame clones appear in the TCRdb table, and some are missing; sequencing was by immunoSEQ multiplex PCR. The sample contains some 96,000 clones, about four fifths of which appear only once. The CDR3 runs 18 residues. Trimming at V came to 0 bases and at J to 5 bases, leaving 11 bases not matched to a gene. The germline gives CDR1 MNHEY, CDR2 SVGEGT. Concerning this clone itself: The antigen remains unidentified.

The receptor comes from an adult who received the AZD1222 COVID-19 vaccine. The rearrangement joins TRBV6-2 or TRBV6-3 to TRBJ2-2; 8 bases align to TRBD2. The sequencing here drew on peripheral blood, taken 28 days after the second AZD1222 dose. The CDR3 DNA sequence: TGTGCCAGCAGTTACTCGCGGGGAGCGGGAGCATTGACCGGGGAGCTGTTTTTT. Its protein product is CASSYSRGAGALTGELFF.